Presented here are 23 T cell receptor beta chains from one specimen sequenced in a study of beta chain features in type 1 diabetes. Study observations and caveats: Researchers report that Type 1 diabetes patients had moderately but significantly shorter TCRB CDR3s across all four CD4+ subsets.

The isolated RNA, all of it, was reverse transcribed, so expressed TCRB transcripts were what got sequenced. Profiling relied on immunoSEQ multiplex PCR, and the TCRdb table lists in-frame clones only, not all of them. The sample lists around 130,000 clones, 16% occurring once. Antigens of these TCRs are unknown. Specimen: central memory CD4+ T cells from blood. These receptors came from a man aged 25 to 40 with type 1 diabetes.

This clone was observed a handful of times. The genes are TRBV4-3 and TRBJ2-5; 9 positions agree with TRBD1. Trimming at V came to 2 bases and at J to 2 bases, leaving 3 bases not matched to a gene. This CDR3 region has 15 residues. Germline V gives CDR1 LGHNA, CDR2 YSLEER. CDR3: CASSQLGQGQETQYF. As DNA, the CDR3 is TGCGCCAGCAGCCAATTGGGACAGGGACAAGAGACCCAGTACTTC.

This clone has only a few counts. The chain has TRBV18 and TRBJ1-6; D possibly corresponds to TRBD1 (5 bases). The CDR3 totals 14 residues. Per germline, CDR1 KGHSH and CDR2 LQKENI. Trimming removed 6 bases at V and 8 bases at J, with 14 bases between. The CDR3 nucleotides are TGTGCCAGCTCCCCGACGGACAATTATTCACCCCTCCACTTT. Its translation: CASSPTDNYSPLHF. Full variable domain (remainder filled in from reference TRBV18 and TRBJ1-6): NAGVMQNPRHLVRRRGQEARLRCSPMKGHSHVYWYRQLPEEGLKFMVYLQKENIIDESGMPKERFSAEFPKEGPSILRIQQVVRGDSAAYFCASSPTDNYSPLHFGNGTRLTVT.

The sample holds one count of this clone. This rearrangement joins TRBV20-1 to TRBJ1-1; unclear D gene. This CDR3 has 11 residues. V lost 0 bases and J 5 bases, leaving 4 bases between the germline ends. Germline assignment: CDR1 DFQATT and CDR2 SNEGSKA (reference sequence). The CDR3 spells CSARDDTEAFF. The CDR3 nucleotides are TGCAGTGCTAGAGATGATACTGAAGCTTTCTTT.

V is TRBV5-1 and J is TRBJ2-3; 8 nucleotides match TRBD1. Germline V lookup: CDR1 SGHRS, CDR2 YFSETQ. The CDR3 is made up of 15 amino acids. V dropped 0 bases and J dropped 2; count of bases not matched to a gene: 2. The CDR3 sequence is CASSLAGGLTDTQYF. The CDR3 DNA reads TGCGCCAGCAGCTTGGCAGGGGGCCTCACAGATACGCAGTATTTT.

The chain carries TRBV7-8 and TRBJ2-5; possibly TRBD1 for D (5 bases). There are 13 residues in the CDR3. Germline values: CDR1 SGHVS, CDR2 FQNEAQ. Trimming took 5 bases from V and 2 from J, leaving 9 bases between them. CDR3 amino acids: CASSPNRQETQYF. The CDR3 DNA reads as TGTGCCAGCAGCCCCAACAGGCAAGAGACCCAGTACTTC.

This clone came up a few times. Only one base separates this from a far larger clonotype, so it likely reflects a read error. The V gene is TRBV2, the J gene TRBJ2-6; D might be TRBD1 (5 bases). Trimming left V 4 bases short and J 2 bases short, with 9 bases between. This CDR3 is built from 15 residues. The germline CDR1 and CDR2 sequences are SNHLY and FYNNEI. The CDR3 spells CASSGDSAGANVLTF. The CDR3 DNA sequence: TGTGCCAGCAGTGGCGACAGCGCTGGGGCCAACGTCCTGACTTTC.

This clone occurred a few times. V gene TRBV2 combines with J gene TRBJ2-3; D not certain. The V gene's germline CDR1 is SNHLY and CDR2 FYNNEI. This CDR3 comprises 12 residues. The V end lost 4 bases, the J end lost 8 bases, and 10 bases lay between the germline ends. The CDR3 DNA is TGTGCCAGCAGTGGGTCCCCCGGTACGCAGTATTTT. Translated: CASSGSPGTQYF.

V usage is TRBV29-1 and J usage is TRBJ2-1; the D gene is possibly TRBD2 (6 bases). Trimming stripped 3 bases from V and 6 bases from J, with 12 bases between. The V gene's germline CDR1 is SQVTM and CDR2 ANQGSEA. There are 13 residues in the CDR3. The CDR3 loop is CSVEGGGSNEQFF. Written as DNA, the CDR3 is TGCAGCGTTGAGGGGGGAGGCTCCAATGAGCAGTTCTTC.

The chain has TRBV29-1 and TRBJ2-2, with 8 nucleotides matching TRBD1. The germline CDR1 and CDR2 sequences are SQVTM and ANQGSEA. The V and J ends lost 6 bases and 5 bases, in that order; junction bases with no gene match: 17. CDR3 size: 17 residues. In DNA form, the CDR3 reads TGCAGCGTCCCTCGACAGGGGACCTCCGTTGGGACCGGGGAGCTGTTTTTT. Translation: CSVPRQGTSVGTGELFF.

The chain recombines TRBV7-3 with TRBJ2-1; perhaps TRBD2 as D (5 bases). The V and J ends lost 4 bases and 7 bases respectively, with 14 bases between them. Germline-derived CDR1 and CDR2 are SGHTA and FQGTGA. This CDR3 contains 14 residues. CDR3 DNA: TGTGCCAGCAGCTGGGGTTACCGAGGGAATGAGCAGTTCTTC. Translation gives CASSWGYRGNEQFF.

Only a few counts were recorded for this clone. A far larger clone differs by one base, so this is likely a read error. V and J are TRBV2 and TRBJ2-5; no definite D call. Germline V lookup: CDR1 SNHLY, CDR2 FYNNEI. The CDR3 runs 11 residues. V was cut by 6 bases and J by 0 bases, with 2 bases left in between. The chain's CDR3 is CASSYQETQYF. DNA for the CDR3: TGTGCCAGCAGCTACCAAGAGACCCAGTACTTC.

This clone was recorded at least ten times. DNA of the CDR3: TGCGCCAGCAGCCTAGAACTAGGCTTCCTTCAGTACTTC. Its protein product is CASSLELGFLQYF. The V and J genes are TRBV4-1 and TRBJ2-4; TRBD2 might be the D (5 bases). Germline-derived CDR1 and CDR2 are MGHRA and YSYEKL. CDR3 length: 13 residues. Trimming pared 4 bases from V and 11 bases from J, leaving 15 bases between.

This clone was observed at least ten times. The rearrangement links TRBV29-1 to TRBJ2-1; weak D call: TRBD2 (6 bases). In germline, CDR1 is SQVTM, CDR2 ANQGSEA. This CDR3 comprises 14 residues. V was pared by 7 bases and J by 2 bases, with 15 bases between. The CDR3 here is CSANQGGAYNEQFF. The CDR3 DNA reads as TGCAGCGCTAACCAAGGCGGGGCCTACAATGAGCAGTTCTTC.

This clone was found once. The genes are TRBV5-1 and TRBJ2-5, with 8 bases fitting TRBD2. Per germline, CDR1 SGHRS and CDR2 YFSETQ. The ends lost 4 bases at V and 2 bases at J; junction bases unmatched: 7. The CDR3 extends over 15 amino acids. This CDR3 is CASSPQGLVQETQYF. CDR3 coding DNA: TGCGCCAGCAGCCCCCAGGGACTAGTGCAAGAGACCCAGTACTTC.

This clone was detected only a few times. This chain uses TRBV25-1 with TRBJ2-7; D is tentatively TRBD1 or TRBD2 (6 bases each). The CDR3 runs 16 residues. Trimming shortened V by 6 bases and J by 0 bases, and 18 bases separated the two germline ends. Germline assignment: CDR1 MGHDK and CDR2 SYGVNS. CDR3 residues: CASSGRWGAISYEQYF. The CDR3 DNA follows: TGTGCCAGCAGCGGGAGATGGGGGGCGATCTCCTACGAGCAGTACTTC.

With regard to this clone: Different DNA sequences within this sample yield the same CDR3. The rearrangement joins TRBV5-1 to TRBJ2-5; D not certain. CDR1 SGHRS and CDR2 YFSETQ come from the germline V gene. V shed 0 bases and J shed 3 bases, with 3 bases lying between them. This CDR3 region has 12 residues. DNA for the CDR3: TGCGCCAGCAGCTTGGGGGAAGAGACCCAGTACTTC. It specifies CASSLGEETQYF.

In this sample, this clone turned up many times. The chain recombines TRBV2 with TRBJ2-4, with D possibly TRBD2 on 6 matching bases. Per the germline V gene, CDR1 is SNHLY and CDR2 is FYNNEI. Trimming left V 6 bases short and J 3 bases short, with 12 bases between. CDR3 size: 14 residues. The CDR3 DNA sequence: TGTGCCAGCAGATGGGGAGGAGACAAAAACATTCAGTACTTC. This encodes CASRWGGDKNIQYF.

This clone turned up a few times. The rearrangement uses TRBV28 and TRBJ1-5; TRBD1 aligns across 7 bases. Germline lookup yields CDR1 MDHEN and CDR2 SYDVKM. CDR3 length: 14 amino acids. V dropped 4 bases and J dropped 6; count of bases not matched to a gene: 6. The CDR3 loop reads CASSWGQRSQPQHF. The CDR3 DNA follows: TGTGCCAGCAGTTGGGGACAGCGCTCTCAGCCCCAGCATTTT. The full variable domain, completed using reference TRBV28 and TRBJ1-5, is DVKVTQSSRYLVKRTGEKVFLECVQDMDHENMFWYRQDPGLGLRLIYFSYDVKMKEKGDIPEGYSVSREKKERFSLILESASTNQTSMYLCASSWGQRSQPQHFGDGTRLSIL.

In this sample, this clone turned up many times. The chain carries TRBV14 and TRBJ1-2; D is undetermined. The germline V and J ends were trimmed by 4 bases and 4 bases, with 10 bases remaining between them. Germline-derived CDR1 and CDR2 are SGHDN and FVKESK. The CDR3 has 13 residues. The CDR3 nucleotides read TGTGCCAGCAGCCCGCGTCCGGTCTATGGCTACACCTTC. Amino acid sequence: CASSPRPVYGYTF.

This rearrangement joins TRBV6-5 to TRBJ2-2; TRBD1 agrees at 9 bases. The germline V gene has CDR1 MNHEY and CDR2 SVGAGI. This CDR3 has 16 amino acids. Trimming cost V 3 bases and J 3 bases; bases outside gene matches: 5. The CDR3 spells CASSYRRDRDTGELFF. CDR3 coding DNA: TGTGCCAGCAGTTATCGCCGGGACAGGGACACCGGGGAGCTGTTTTTT.

This clone was recorded a few times. The chain links TRBV9 to TRBJ1-1; a possible D gene is TRBD1 (6 bases). V shed 7 bases and J shed 2 bases, with 15 bases lying between them. The CDR3 is 14 residues long. Germline V CDR1 and CDR2: SGDLS, YYNGEE. In nucleotides, the CDR3 is TGTGCCAGCTCCGAAGCGGGGGCCAACACTGAAGCTTTCTTT. Amino acid sequence: CASSEAGANTEAFF.

In its sample, this clone was seen a few times. The chain has TRBV5-4 and TRBJ2-5; 11 positions match TRBD1. The length of the CDR3 is 15 residues. The germline CDR1 and CDR2 sequences are SGHNT and YYREEE (reference sequence). V was pared by 3 bases and J by 6 bases, with 7 bases of the junction left unmatched. In nucleotides, the CDR3 is TGTGCCAGCAGCTGGGGGACAGGGGGGCCTCAGACCCAGTACTTC. Translation: CASSWGTGGPQTQYF.

There are a few counts of this clone. This sequence joins TRBV7-6 and TRBJ1-6; D is possibly TRBD1 (6 bases). V lost 1 base, J lost 8 bases, and 12 bases lay in between. The germline CDR1 and CDR2 sequences are SGHVS and FNYEAQ. This CDR3 contains 15 residues. Here the CDR3 DNA reads TGTGCCAGCAGCTTAGAGGACAGCGGATATTCACCCCTCCACTTT. Translated, it gives CASSLEDSGYSPLHF. The variable domain in full, completed from reference TRBV7-6 and TRBJ1-6, reads GAGVSQSPRYKVTKRGQDVALRCDPISGHVSLYWYRQALGQGPEFLTYFNYEAQQDKSGLPNDRFSAERPEGSISTLTIQRTEQRDSAMYRCASSLEDSGYSPLHFGNGTRLTVT.